The 8 T cell receptor beta chains in this list originate from one sample, sequenced in a study of graft-versus-host responses after intestinal transplantation. The table came from immunoSEQ multiplex PCR; TCRdb's copy has only in-frame clones and leaves some out. Found here are 130,000 or so clones, approximately 94% of them singletons; the top ten hold around 0.16%. Antigens of these TCRs are unknown. The input for sequencing was unstimulated CD4+ T cells sorted from spleen or lymph node cells, taken before intestinal transplant. Source of these receptors: a human donor who received an intestinal transplant.

The chain employs TRBV11-2 and TRBJ2-5; 14 bases line up with TRBD2. Trimming cost V 4 bases and J 5 bases; bases outside gene matches: 3. The V gene's germline CDR1 is SGHAT and CDR2 FQNNGV. This CDR3 has 15 amino acids. CDR3 protein: CASSWTSGGQETQYF. The CDR3 nucleotides read TGTGCCAGCAGCTGGACTAGCGGGGGGCAGGAGACCCAGTACTTC.

The J gene is TRBJ2-1, the V gene TRBV18; 7 nucleotides align to TRBD2. Germline V gives CDR1 KGHSH, CDR2 LQKENI. V dropped 3 bases and J dropped 2; count of bases not matched to a gene: 4. The CDR3 has 15 residues. The CDR3: CASSPGLPTYNEQFF. For the CDR3, the DNA is TGTGCCAGCTCACCGGGACTACCTACCTACAATGAGCAGTTCTTC.

This chain joins TRBV2 and TRBJ2-3; tentatively, D is TRBD2 (7 bases). The germline V gene encodes CDR1 SNHLY and CDR2 FYNNEI. The V end was cut by 6 bases, the J end by 5 bases, with 27 bases between. The CDR3 covers 18 residues. The CDR3 reads CASRGERGRRGQGDTQYF. CDR3 sequence (DNA): TGTGCCAGCAGGGGCGAGAGGGGACGGCGGGGGCAGGGAGATACGCAGTATTTT.

V is TRBV4-1 and J is TRBJ2-1; 9 bases align to TRBD2. Germline V CDR1 and CDR2: MGHRA, YSYEKL. This CDR3 is built from 16 residues. V gave up 4 bases and J gave up 5 bases; unmatched junction bases: 9. CDR3 residues: CASSPPGTSFNNEQFF. As DNA, the CDR3 is TGCGCCAGCAGCCCCCCCGGGACTAGCTTCAACAATGAGCAGTTCTTC.

Regarding this clone: This sample also contains other DNA sequences that code for the same CDR3. The V and J genes are TRBV19 and TRBJ2-3; no clear D. V was shortened by 5 bases and J by 4 bases, with 4 bases between the two germline ends. Germline CDR1 reads LNHDA; CDR2 reads SQIVND (reference sequence). The CDR3 runs to 11 residues. CDR3 amino acids: CASSGADTQYF. The CDR3 DNA reads TGTGCCAGTAGTGGAGCAGATACGCAGTATTTT.

The chain carries TRBV5-1 and TRBJ1-1; D might be TRBD1 (5 bases). Germline assignment: CDR1 SGHRS and CDR2 YFSETQ. V gave up 0 bases and J gave up 4 bases, with 13 bases separating them. This CDR3 region has 15 residues. CDR3 nucleotides: TGCGCCAGCAGCTTGGCGGGGGAAAGTGGCACTGAAGCTTTCTTT. This translates into CASSLAGESGTEAFF.

As DNA, the CDR3 is TGTGCCAGCAGCCAAATAGGGGGTAACACCATATATTTT. Encoded protein: CASSQIGGNTIYF. The chain employs TRBV6-1 and TRBJ1-3, with TRBD1 as a possible D gene (6 bases). The V end lost 6 bases, the J end lost 7 bases, and 13 bases lay between the germline ends. This CDR3 has 13 residues. The germline V gene encodes CDR1 MNHNS and CDR2 SASEGT.

This clone was seen a handful of times. The chain has TRBV7-5 and TRBJ1-5. TRBV7-5 has pseudogene status. The CDR3 has 13 residues. Written as DNA, the CDR3 is TGTGTCAGAAGCCCCCCGTGTGTTCAGCCCCAGCATTTT. Amino acid sequence: CVRSPPCVQPQHF.